This T cell receptor (beta chain) was found in a study of T cell responses to AZD1222 COVID-19 vaccine. Study outcomes and limitations: The breadth and depth of Spike-specific TCRs increased once two AZD1222 doses had been given.

The germline CDR1 and CDR2 sequences are MNHEY and SVGEGT. The CDR3 runs to 18 residues. With 0 bases clipped from V and 2 bases from J, the junction kept 8 bases outside the gene matches. Produced via immunoSEQ multiplex PCR; TCRdb's table is partial and in-frame only. The table has about 93,000 clones, 80% to 90% seen once. This clone was seen only once. Its target is unknown. V and J are TRBV6-2 or TRBV6-3 and TRBJ2-3, with 10 positions matching TRBD2. The receptor was derived from an adult in good health. Here the sequenced sample was peripheral blood, taken on day 0 of AZD1222 vaccination. DNA for the CDR3: TGTGCCAGCAGTTACTCGGTCCCTAGCGGGAGTACCACAGATACGCAGTATTTT. Translating it yields CASSYSVPSGSTTDTQYF.